This is a list of T cell receptor beta chains from one sample in a study of shared clonotypes between healthy human individuals. Data came from immunoSEQ multiplex PCR; TCRdb stores just in-frame clones and leaves some out. The repertoire holds 450,000 to 500,000 clones, with roughly 80% as singletons. The sequencing sample was made of PBMCs. The receptors were gathered from a woman aged 35 to 49 in good health. Some clones in this sample may be carry-over from other donors' samples. Each CDR3 is given with its conserved first and last residue. Each record gives: clone size, J gene, V gene, D gene, CDR3 DNA, CDR3 protein. D genes are given only for firm matches. Clone size appears in some rows only: once, few, many, or a class for an expanded clone.

clone size: -
J gene: TRBJ1-1
V gene: TRBV28
D gene: -
CDR3 DNA: TGTGCCAGCAGTCCAGGGCCCGGCACTGAAGCTTTCTTT
CDR3 protein: CASSPGPGTEAFF

clone size: -
J gene: TRBJ1-3
V gene: TRBV27
D gene: -
CDR3 DNA: TGTGCCAGCAGTACGGCGGACGGCCCCATTGGAAACACCATATATTTT
CDR3 protein: CASSTADGPIGNTIYF

clone size: -
J gene: TRBJ2-2
V gene: TRBV6-1
D gene: TRBD1
CDR3 DNA: TGTGCCACCATTTGGACAGGAGGCCCCGCCGGGGAGCTGTTTTTT
CDR3 protein: CATIWTGGPAGELFF

clone size: -
J gene: TRBJ1-2
V gene: TRBV7-9
D gene: -
CDR3 DNA: TGTGCCAGCAGCACCGCCGGGACCGTGGACCTCTATGGCTACACCTTC
CDR3 protein: CASSTAGTVDLYGYTF

clone size: -
J gene: TRBJ1-2
V gene: TRBV29-1
D gene: -
CDR3 DNA: TGCAGCGCCCATTCCGGGACACCGACAATTAACTATGGCTACACCTTC
CDR3 protein: CSAHSGTPTINYGYTF

clone size: -
J gene: TRBJ1-3
V gene: TRBV6-6
D gene: -
CDR3 DNA: TGTGCCAGCAGTTACGGTCAGGGAGCCGGAAACACCATATATTTT
CDR3 protein: CASSYGQGAGNTIYF

clone size: -
J gene: TRBJ2-5
V gene: TRBV7-7
D gene: TRBD2
CDR3 DNA: TGTGCTAGCAGCTTGGGGACTAGCGGGAGGGAAGAGACCCAGTACTTC
CDR3 protein: CASSLGTSGREETQYF

clone size: -
J gene: TRBJ1-3
V gene: TRBV27
D gene: -
CDR3 DNA: TGTGCCAGCAGTCTAACAGGAAACTCTGGAAACACCATATATTTT
CDR3 protein: CASSLTGNSGNTIYF

clone size: -
J gene: TRBJ1-1
V gene: TRBV2
D gene: -
CDR3 DNA: TGTGCCAGCAGTCAGGGAAAGAATACTGAAGCTTTCTTT
CDR3 protein: CASSQGKNTEAFF

clone size: many
J gene: TRBJ2-1
V gene: TRBV7-8
D gene: TRBD1
CDR3 DNA: TGTGCCAGCAGCTTAAGGGACAGGGGGTACAATGAGCAGTTCTTC
CDR3 protein: CASSLRDRGYNEQFF

clone size: -
J gene: TRBJ1-1
V gene: TRBV5-4
D gene: -
CDR3 DNA: TGTGCCAGCAGCTTTTTAGGGGGGATGAACACTGAAGCTTTCTTT
CDR3 protein: CASSFLGGMNTEAFF

clone size: -
J gene: TRBJ1-5
V gene: TRBV7-4
D gene: TRBD1
CDR3 DNA: TGTGCCAGCAGCCCAGAGGGGGCTCAGCCCCAGCATTTT
CDR3 protein: CASSPEGAQPQHF

clone size: -
J gene: TRBJ2-3
V gene: TRBV2
D gene: TRBD1
CDR3 DNA: TGTGCCAGCAGCCCAGGGGGCATTAGCACAGATACGCAGTATTTT
CDR3 protein: CASSPGGISTDTQYF

clone size: -
J gene: TRBJ2-2
V gene: TRBV9
D gene: -
CDR3 DNA: TGTGCCAGCGGATCTCCCGCGAACACCGGGGAGCTGTTTTTT
CDR3 protein: CASGSPANTGELFF

clone size: -
J gene: TRBJ2-5
V gene: TRBV27
D gene: TRBD1
CDR3 DNA: TGTGCCAGCAAAACCTGGACAGGGTATGAGACCCAGTACTTC
CDR3 protein: CASKTWTGYETQYF

clone size: -
J gene: TRBJ2-2
V gene: TRBV28
D gene: TRBD1
CDR3 DNA: TGTGCCAGCAGTTTAAGGGACAGGGACACTGGGGAGCTGTTTTTT
CDR3 protein: CASSLRDRDTGELFF

clone size: -
J gene: TRBJ2-5
V gene: TRBV5-1
D gene: -
CDR3 DNA: TGCGCCAGCAGCCCGGGACCCTCAGAGACCCAGTACTTC
CDR3 protein: CASSPGPSETQYF

clone size: -
J gene: TRBJ2-1
V gene: TRBV28
D gene: -
CDR3 DNA: TGTGCCAGCTTTGGGATAGTAAGGATGGATGAGCAGTTCTTC
CDR3 protein: CASFGIVRMDEQFF

clone size: -
J gene: TRBJ2-1
V gene: TRBV7-9
D gene: -
CDR3 DNA: TGTGCCAGCAGCTTACCGGGAGTGACCTACAATGAGCAGTTCTTC
CDR3 protein: CASSLPGVTYNEQFF

clone size: -
J gene: TRBJ2-5
V gene: TRBV7-2
D gene: -
CDR3 DNA: TGTGCCAGCAGCCCGCCAGGGGCCCAGGAGACCCAGTACTTC
CDR3 protein: CASSPPGAQETQYF

clone size: many
J gene: TRBJ2-7
V gene: TRBV5-6
D gene: TRBD1
CDR3 DNA: TGTGCCAGCAGCTCGGGGTCCGGGACAGGGGGATCCTACGAGCAGTACTTC
CDR3 protein: CASSSGSGTGGSYEQYF

clone size: -
J gene: TRBJ2-3
V gene: TRBV5-6
D gene: TRBD1
CDR3 DNA: TGTGCCAGCAGCCCCCCGGACAGGAGCACAGATACGCAGTATTTT
CDR3 protein: CASSPPDRSTDTQYF

clone size: few
J gene: TRBJ2-7
V gene: TRBV2
D gene: -
CDR3 DNA: TGTGCCAGCAGTTTACAGGGTATCCCCTCCTACGAGCAGTACTTC
CDR3 protein: CASSLQGIPSYEQYF

clone size: -
J gene: TRBJ2-7
V gene: TRBV4-3
D gene: -
CDR3 DNA: TGCGCCAGCAGCCAAGATCACGGCAGCTCCTACGAGCAGTACTTC
CDR3 protein: CASSQDHGSSYEQYF

clone size: -
J gene: TRBJ1-6
V gene: TRBV9
D gene: TRBD1
CDR3 DNA: TGTGCCAGCAGCGCCTACTACAGGGGAGACTCACCCCTCCACTTT
CDR3 protein: CASSAYYRGDSPLHF

clone size: -
J gene: TRBJ2-7
V gene: TRBV5-1
D gene: TRBD1
CDR3 DNA: TGCGCCAGCAGCCCGGGGACAGGGGGCGAGCAGTACTTC
CDR3 protein: CASSPGTGGEQYF

clone size: few
J gene: TRBJ2-7
V gene: TRBV7-8
D gene: TRBD1
CDR3 DNA: TGTGCCAGCAGCCGACAGGGGGCGCCGTTCGAGCAGTACTTC
CDR3 protein: CASSRQGAPFEQYF

clone size: many
J gene: TRBJ2-7
V gene: TRBV28
D gene: -
CDR3 DNA: TGTGCCAGCACCTCCATGAGCTACGAGCAGTACTTC
CDR3 protein: CASTSMSYEQYF

clone size: few
J gene: TRBJ1-1
V gene: TRBV5-4
D gene: -
CDR3 DNA: TGTGCCAGCAGCCCCCGGGGGAGGGACACTGAAGCTTTCTTT
CDR3 protein: CASSPRGRDTEAFF

clone size: -
J gene: TRBJ1-1
V gene: TRBV9
D gene: TRBD1
CDR3 DNA: TGTGCCAGCAGCTTGGGACAGGGGAGAAACACTGAAGCTTTCTTT
CDR3 protein: CASSLGQGRNTEAFF

clone size: -
J gene: TRBJ1-1
V gene: TRBV27
D gene: -
CDR3 DNA: TGTGCCAGCAGTTTATCGCTTTCAGGCTGGAACACTGAAGCTTTCTTT
CDR3 protein: CASSLSLSGWNTEAFF

clone size: once
J gene: TRBJ2-7
V gene: TRBV29-1
D gene: -
CDR3 DNA: TGCAGCGTCCTATTGACTAGTGGGGCGTACGAGCAGTACTTC
CDR3 protein: CSVLLTSGAYEQYF

clone size: -
J gene: TRBJ2-5
V gene: TRBV7-2
D gene: -
CDR3 DNA: TGTGCCAGCAGCTGGGGTAGAGGGGCAGAGACCCAGTACTTC
CDR3 protein: CASSWGRGAETQYF

clone size: -
J gene: TRBJ2-7
V gene: TRBV2
D gene: TRBD1
CDR3 DNA: TGTGCCAGCGACAGGGGAACCTACGAGCAGTACTTC
CDR3 protein: CASDRGTYEQYF

clone size: many
J gene: TRBJ2-7
V gene: TRBV5-1
D gene: TRBD2
CDR3 DNA: TGCGCCAGCAGCCCCCTCGGGGTAGCGGGAGTGGAGGAGCAGTACTTC
CDR3 protein: CASSPLGVAGVEEQYF

clone size: many
J gene: TRBJ2-2
V gene: TRBV6-4
D gene: -
CDR3 DNA: TGTGCCAGCAGTGACTCTCCAGGGGTCAGCGGGGAGCTGTTTTTT
CDR3 protein: CASSDSPGVSGELFF

clone size: few
J gene: TRBJ2-3
V gene: TRBV14
D gene: TRBD2
CDR3 DNA: TGTGCCAGCAGCCCCCTGACTAGCGGGAGTTCTTATACGCAGTATTTT
CDR3 protein: CASSPLTSGSSYTQYF

clone size: -
J gene: TRBJ2-7
V gene: TRBV19
D gene: TRBD2
CDR3 DNA: TGTGCCAGTAGTATACAGGGAGGGCGGCGTGAGCAGTACTTC
CDR3 protein: CASSIQGGRREQYF

clone size: -
J gene: TRBJ1-4
V gene: TRBV27
D gene: -
CDR3 DNA: TGTGCCAGCAGCCGCGGGTACGAAAAACTGTTTTTT
CDR3 protein: CASSRGYEKLFF

clone size: -
J gene: TRBJ2-3
V gene: TRBV11-2
D gene: TRBD1
CDR3 DNA: TGTGCCAGCAGCTTTCCGCACAGACAGGGGGCTGGAGATACGCAGTATTTT
CDR3 protein: CASSFPHRQGAGDTQYF

clone size: -
J gene: TRBJ2-5
V gene: TRBV5-1
D gene: -
CDR3 DNA: TGCGCCAGCAGCTTGGCGGGGACCCAGGGGGAGACCCAGTACTTC
CDR3 protein: CASSLAGTQGETQYF

clone size: -
J gene: TRBJ2-3
V gene: TRBV9
D gene: -
CDR3 DNA: TGTGCCAGCAGCGTAACCGGGACTTTGAACACAGATACGCAGTATTTT
CDR3 protein: CASSVTGTLNTDTQYF

clone size: -
J gene: TRBJ2-7
V gene: TRBV11-2
D gene: TRBD1
CDR3 DNA: TGTGCCAGCAGCTATTCCGGGACAGCCTCCTACGAGCAGTACTTC
CDR3 protein: CASSYSGTASYEQYF

clone size: -
J gene: TRBJ2-7
V gene: TRBV7-2
D gene: TRBD2
CDR3 DNA: TGTGCCAGCAGCTTGGGACTAGCGGGGGAGACGAGCTCCTACGAGCAGTACTTC
CDR3 protein: CASSLGLAGETSSYEQYF

clone size: -
J gene: TRBJ2-7
V gene: TRBV30
D gene: -
CDR3 DNA: TGTGCCTGGAGTATTGATACACCGGGTGAGCAGTACTTC
CDR3 protein: CAWSIDTPGEQYF

clone size: -
J gene: TRBJ2-4
V gene: TRBV11-2
D gene: -
CDR3 DNA: TGTGCCAGCACCGAGGTGCGTGGCAAAAACATTCAGTACTTC
CDR3 protein: CASTEVRGKNIQYF

clone size: -
J gene: TRBJ2-5
V gene: TRBV11-2
D gene: -
CDR3 DNA: TGTGCCAGCAGCCTACGGGGAACCATATTCCAAGAGACCCAGTACTTC
CDR3 protein: CASSLRGTIFQETQYF

clone size: -
J gene: TRBJ2-7
V gene: TRBV7-2
D gene: TRBD2
CDR3 DNA: TGTGCCAGCACCCGGACTAGCGGGAGTTACGAGCAGTACTTC
CDR3 protein: CASTRTSGSYEQYF

clone size: -
J gene: TRBJ2-2
V gene: TRBV11-2
D gene: -
CDR3 DNA: TGTGCCAGCAGCCGCATGGTGGGAACCGGGGAGCTGTTTTTT
CDR3 protein: CASSRMVGTGELFF

clone size: -
J gene: TRBJ2-7
V gene: TRBV11-1
D gene: TRBD1
CDR3 DNA: TGTGCCAGCAGCTTAGGTGGACAGGGGGACTACGAGCAGTACTTC
CDR3 protein: CASSLGGQGDYEQYF